Each of the 20 T cell receptor beta chains below was sequenced from the same sample in a study of blood T cell repertoires in COVID-19. Measured with immunoSEQ multiplex PCR; TCRdb has only the in-frame clones, and not every one. Seen here are about 340,000 clones, approximately 86% observed once, and the top ten hold just over 7%. Material: peripheral blood. The source is a woman aged 55-69 years with COVID-19, enrolled during active disease.

The CDR3 DNA reads TGTGCCAGCAGCTTAGGTTCCGACGGGATCTCTGAAGCTTTCTTT. It encodes CASSLGSDGISEAFF. This sequence joins TRBV7-8 and TRBJ1-1; D call uncertain. CDR1 SGHVS and CDR2 FQNEAQ come from the germline V gene. The CDR3 extends over 15 amino acids. Deletions cut 1 base from V and 6 bases from J, with 15 bases between.

This chain joins TRBV5-6 and TRBJ2-7; 11 bases are shared with TRBD2. This CDR3 region has 15 residues. J was trimmed by 2 bases and V by 2 bases; bases with no gene match: 3. CDR1 is SGHDT, CDR2 YYEEEE, per germline. Here the CDR3 DNA reads TGTGCCAGCAGCTTTATTAGCGGGGGGGCCTACGAGCAGTACTTC. Residues: CASSFISGGAYEQYF.

CDR3 protein: CASTLTPNRRDTGELFF. The CDR3, as DNA: TGTGCCAGTACCCTTACCCCTAATAGGCGGGACACCGGGGAGCTGTTTTTT. This chain joins TRBV19 and TRBJ2-2; D possibly corresponds to TRBD2 (5 bases). CDR1 and CDR2 (germline): LNHDA, SQIVND (reference sequence). With 7 bases removed from V and 3 bases from J, the gap between germline ends came to 21 bases. The CDR3 loop spans 17 amino acids. Full variable domain (outside the CDR3, taken from reference TRBV19 and TRBJ2-2): DGGITQSPKYLFRKEGQNVTLSCEQNLNHDAMYWYRQDPGQGLRLIYYSQIVNDFQKGDIAEGYSVSREKKESFPLTVTSAQKNPTAFYLCASTLTPNRRDTGELFFGEGSRLTVL.

V gene TRBV4-2 combines with J gene TRBJ2-7; D gene unclear. This CDR3 contains 17 residues. The germline CDR1 and CDR2 sequences are LGHNA and YNFKEQ. Trimming shortened V by 1 base and J by 4 bases, and 20 bases separated the two germline ends. This chain's CDR3 is CASSQGASGAALYEQYF. In DNA form, the CDR3 reads TGTGCCAGCAGCCAAGGGGCTTCTGGCGCCGCCCTATACGAGCAGTACTTC.

The rearrangement uses TRBV4-1 and TRBJ1-4; 7 bases fit TRBD1. From germline, CDR1 is MGHRA and CDR2 YSYEKL. CDR3 length: 21 amino acids. Trimming cost V 4 bases and J 0 bases; bases outside gene matches: 20. The CDR3 DNA is TGCGCCAGCAGCCGAATGGCACCCGCGGGACAGATTTTTGCAACTAATGAAAAACTGTTTTTT. This gives the protein CASSRMAPAGQIFATNEKLFF.

The rearrangement uses TRBV5-1 and TRBJ2-3; 8 bases match TRBD1. CDR1 is SGHRS and CDR2 is YFSETQ in the germline V gene. The V segment lost 4 bases and the J segment 1 base; nucleotides outside the gene matches: 5. This CDR3 is 15 amino acids long. The CDR3 DNA follows: TGCGCCAGCAGCAAGGACAGGGTTGGCACAGATACGCAGTATTTT. This codes for CASSKDRVGTDTQYF. The variable domain in full, completed from reference TRBV5-1 and TRBJ2-3, reads KAGVTQTPRYLIKTRGQQVTLSCSPISGHRSVSWYQQTPGQGLQFLFEYFSETQRNKGNFPGRFSGRQFSNSRSEMNVSTLELGDSALYLCASSKDRVGTDTQYFGPGTRLTVL.

The V and J genes are TRBV9 and TRBJ2-5, with D possibly matching TRBD1 (5 bases). CDR3 length: 14 residues. The ends were cut back, 3 bases at V and 5 bases at J, with 14 bases in the middle. CDR1 and CDR2 from the germline V gene are SGDLS and YYNGEE. The CDR3 protein is CASSASTGSETQYF. CDR3 nucleotides: TGTGCCAGCAGCGCAAGTACAGGATCGGAGACCCAGTACTTC.

The chain is built from TRBV19 and TRBJ2-2, with D tentatively TRBD2 (5 bases). This CDR3 is built from 15 residues. Germline CDR1 LNHDA, CDR2 SQIVND (reference sequence). V was pared by 7 bases and J by 2 bases, with 14 bases between. CDR3: CASTYLTGNTGELFF. CDR3 nucleotide sequence: TGTGCCAGTACCTATCTTACGGGAAACACCGGGGAGCTGTTTTTT.

This rearrangement joins TRBV7-9 to TRBJ1-2; no reliable D call. Deletions cut 6 bases from V and 2 bases from J, with 16 bases between. CDR3 length: 15 amino acids. CDR1 SEHNR and CDR2 FQNEAQ come from the germline V gene (reference sequence). The CDR3 DNA follows: TGTGCCAGCAGTCCACCCCTGACGGGGAACTATGGCTACACCTTC. It encodes CASSPPLTGNYGYTF.

V gene TRBV11-2 combines with J gene TRBJ2-2; 10 bases fit TRBD1. The CDR3 consists of 16 residues. Germline values: CDR1 SGHAT, CDR2 FQNNGV. V trimming: 1 base; J trimming: 6 bases; junction bases outside the gene matches: 5. The CDR3, as DNA: TGTGCCAGCAGCTTAGTCCGGGACAGGGGAGCCGGGGAGCTGTTTTTT. Translation: CASSLVRDRGAGELFF.

The chain employs TRBV25-1 and TRBJ2-7; TRBD2 is a possible D gene (5 bases). Trimming left V 4 bases short and J 6 bases short, with 13 bases between. This CDR3 comprises 13 residues. Germline lookup yields CDR1 MGHDK and CDR2 SYGVNS. This CDR3 reads CASSATGVGEQYF. In nucleotides, the CDR3 is TGTGCCAGCAGTGCCACCGGGGTGGGCGAGCAGTACTTC.

This chain joins TRBV7-9 and TRBJ2-3, with D uncertain. Looked up from germline, CDR1 is SEHNR and CDR2 is FQNEAQ (reference sequence). The CDR3 spans 15 residues. The V and J ends lost 2 bases and 0 bases respectively, with 9 bases between them. The CDR3 DNA is TGTGCCAGCAGCTTACTAGGCATTAGCACAGATACGCAGTATTTT. Translation: CASSLLGISTDTQYF.

The V and J genes are TRBV19 and TRBJ1-5; 7 bases align to TRBD1. The CDR3 contains 14 residues. Germline V gene lookup returns CDR1 LNHDA and CDR2 SQIVND (reference sequence). V shed 10 bases, J shed 4 bases, and the junction held 10 bases outside the gene matches. The CDR3 protein is CATHNPGGNQPQHF. The CDR3, as DNA: TGTGCCACCCATAACCCAGGGGGAAATCAGCCCCAGCATTTT.

The rearrangement links TRBV11-3 to TRBJ2-5; D might be TRBD2 (7 bases). The CDR3 has 15 amino acids. V lost 4 bases and J 2 bases, leaving 14 bases between the germline ends. CDR1 and CDR2 from the germline V gene are SGHNT and YENEEA. CDR3 amino acids: CASSSGGQIQETQYF. CDR3 DNA sequence: TGTGCCAGCAGCTCGGGGGGCCAGATACAAGAGACCCAGTACTTC.

The chain joins TRBV30 to TRBJ2-7; D might be TRBD2 (6 bases). Germline values: CDR1 GTSNPN, CDR2 SVGIG (reference sequence). Trimming shortened V by 0 bases and J by 3 bases, and 12 bases separated the two germline ends. The CDR3 runs to 14 residues. Here the CDR3 reads CAWSVGGNHYEQYF. CDR3 sequence (DNA): TGTGCCTGGAGTGTAGGAGGGAACCACTACGAGCAGTACTTC.

The V and J genes are TRBV6-5 and TRBJ2-5, with D possibly matching TRBD2 (5 bases). CDR3 length equals 14 residues. V lost 4 bases to trimming and J lost 2 bases, with 11 bases between them. Germline assignment: CDR1 MNHEY and CDR2 SVGAGI. Here the CDR3 reads CASSFWTGQETQYF. The CDR3 nucleotides read TGTGCCAGCAGTTTCTGGACGGGACAAGAGACCCAGTACTTC.

The chain carries TRBV29-1 and TRBJ1-5; TRBD1 aligns across 7 bases. Germline V gene lookup returns CDR1 SQVTM and CDR2 ANQGSEA. Unmatched junction bases numbered 10, after V lost 6 bases and J lost 5 bases. CDR3 length: 14 amino acids. The CDR3 is CSVAVGTADQPQHF. CDR3 coding DNA: TGCAGCGTAGCCGTAGGGACAGCTGATCAGCCCCAGCATTTT.

The chain has TRBV7-2 and TRBJ2-2; 14 bases map to TRBD2. The V segment lost 1 base and the J segment 0 bases; nucleotides outside the gene matches: 1. Germline CDR1 and CDR2: SGHTA and FQGNSA. There are 18 residues in the CDR3. This CDR3 reads CASSLEGLAGANTGELFF. The CDR3, as DNA: TGTGCCAGCAGCTTAGAGGGACTAGCGGGAGCGAACACCGGGGAGCTGTTTTTT.

This chain connects TRBV10-1 to TRBJ2-7, with D perhaps matching TRBD1 (5 bases). V lost 3 bases and J 2 bases, leaving 11 bases between the germline ends. From germline, CDR1 is WNHNN and CDR2 SYGVQD (reference sequence). The CDR3 runs to 14 residues. CDR3 sequence: CASSDVDSTYEQYF. The CDR3 DNA reads as TGCGCCAGCAGTGACGTCGACAGTACCTACGAGCAGTACTTC.

The gene calls are TRBV18 and TRBJ2-3; TRBD1 agrees at 8 bases. Trimming took 2 bases from V and 4 from J; bases not matched to a gene: 5. In germline, CDR1 is KGHSH, CDR2 LQKENI. This CDR3 contains 15 residues. CDR3 residues: CASSPTGGDADTQYF. In DNA form, the CDR3 reads TGTGCCAGCTCACCAACAGGGGGAGACGCAGATACGCAGTATTTT.